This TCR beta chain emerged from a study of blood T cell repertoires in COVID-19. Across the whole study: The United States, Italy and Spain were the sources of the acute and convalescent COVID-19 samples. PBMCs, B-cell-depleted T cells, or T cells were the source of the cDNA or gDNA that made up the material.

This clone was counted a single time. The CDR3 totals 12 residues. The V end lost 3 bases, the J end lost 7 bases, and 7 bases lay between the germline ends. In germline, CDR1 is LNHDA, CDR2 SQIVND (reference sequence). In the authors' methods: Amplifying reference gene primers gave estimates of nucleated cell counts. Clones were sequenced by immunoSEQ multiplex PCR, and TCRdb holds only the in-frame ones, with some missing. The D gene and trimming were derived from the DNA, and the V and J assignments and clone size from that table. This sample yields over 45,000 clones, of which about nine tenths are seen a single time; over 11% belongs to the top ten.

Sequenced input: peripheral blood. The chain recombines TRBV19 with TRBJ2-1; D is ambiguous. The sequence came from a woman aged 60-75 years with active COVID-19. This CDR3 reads CASSILRNEQFF. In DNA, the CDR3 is TGTGCCAGTAGTATTCTCAGAAATGAGCAGTTCTTC.